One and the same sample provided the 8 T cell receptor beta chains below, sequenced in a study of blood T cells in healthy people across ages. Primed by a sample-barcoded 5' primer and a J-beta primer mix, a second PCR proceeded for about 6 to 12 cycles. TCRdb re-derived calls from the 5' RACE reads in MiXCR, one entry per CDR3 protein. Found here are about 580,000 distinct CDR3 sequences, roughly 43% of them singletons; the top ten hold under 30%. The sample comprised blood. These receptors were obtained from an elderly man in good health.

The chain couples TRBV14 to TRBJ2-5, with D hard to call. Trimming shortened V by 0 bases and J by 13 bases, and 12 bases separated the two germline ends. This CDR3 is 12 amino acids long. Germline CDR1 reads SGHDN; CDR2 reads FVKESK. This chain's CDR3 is CASSQDRTVLYF. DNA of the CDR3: TGTGCCAGCAGCCAAGATAGGACCGTACTGTACTTC.

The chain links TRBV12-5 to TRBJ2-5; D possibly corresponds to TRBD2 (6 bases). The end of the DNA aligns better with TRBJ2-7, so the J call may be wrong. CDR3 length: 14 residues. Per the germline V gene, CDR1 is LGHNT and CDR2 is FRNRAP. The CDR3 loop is CASGLMLGGYEQYF. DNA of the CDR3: TGTGCTAGTGGTTTGATGTTGGGGGGCTACGAGCAGTACTTC.

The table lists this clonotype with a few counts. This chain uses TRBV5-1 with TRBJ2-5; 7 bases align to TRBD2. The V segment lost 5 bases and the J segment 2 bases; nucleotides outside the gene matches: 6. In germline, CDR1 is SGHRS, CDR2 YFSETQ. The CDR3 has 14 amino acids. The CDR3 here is CASRSGALQETQYF. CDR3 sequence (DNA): TGCGCCAGCAGGAGCGGGGCCCTACAAGAGACCCAGTACTTC.

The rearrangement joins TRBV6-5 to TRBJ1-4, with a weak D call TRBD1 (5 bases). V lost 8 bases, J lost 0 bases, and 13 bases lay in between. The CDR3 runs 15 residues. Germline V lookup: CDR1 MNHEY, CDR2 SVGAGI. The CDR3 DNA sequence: TGTGCCAGCGGGGCCGAGGGTGCAACTAATGAAAAACTGTTTTTT. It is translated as CASGAEGATNEKLFF.

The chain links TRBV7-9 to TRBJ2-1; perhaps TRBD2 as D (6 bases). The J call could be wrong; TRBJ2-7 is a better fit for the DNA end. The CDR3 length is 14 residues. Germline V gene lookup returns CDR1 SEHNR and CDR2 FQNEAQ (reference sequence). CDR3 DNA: TGTGCCAGCAGCTTATGGGGGACTTACAATGAGCAGTACTTC. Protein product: CASSLWGTYNEQYF.

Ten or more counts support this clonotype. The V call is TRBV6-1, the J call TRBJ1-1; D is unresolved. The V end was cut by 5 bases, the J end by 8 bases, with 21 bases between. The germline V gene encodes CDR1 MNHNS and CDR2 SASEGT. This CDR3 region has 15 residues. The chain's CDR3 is CASSLSALGGREAFF. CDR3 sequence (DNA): TGTGCCAGCAGTTTAAGCGCTTTGGGAGGGCGGGAAGCTTTCTTT.

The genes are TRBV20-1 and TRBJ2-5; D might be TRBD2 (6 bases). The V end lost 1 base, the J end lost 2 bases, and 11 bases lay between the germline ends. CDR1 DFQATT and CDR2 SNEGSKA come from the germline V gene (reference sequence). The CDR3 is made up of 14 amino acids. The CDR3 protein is CSARGGGFQETQYF. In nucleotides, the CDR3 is TGCAGTGCTAGAGGCGGAGGGTTTCAAGAGACCCAGTACTTC.

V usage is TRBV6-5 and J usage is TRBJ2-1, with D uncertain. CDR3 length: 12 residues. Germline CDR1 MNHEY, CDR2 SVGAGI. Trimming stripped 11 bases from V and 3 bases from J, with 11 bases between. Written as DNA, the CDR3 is TGTGCCGGCGGTCCCGACTACAATGAGCAGTTCTTC. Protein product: CAGGPDYNEQFF.